The 31 T cell receptor beta chains below all came from one sample that was sequenced in a study of cytomegalovirus exposure and HLA in healthy donors. The PCR used 60 Vbeta and 13 Jbeta primers. Profiled with immunoSEQ multiplex PCR; TCRdb holds only in-frame clones, not every one. The table has more than 70,000 clones, 60% to 80% seen once. The sample comprised PBMCs. The receptors come from a boy younger than 18 in good health and CMV-seronegative.

V gene TRBV9 combines with J gene TRBJ2-1; no clear D gene. The germline CDR1 and CDR2 sequences are SGDLS and YYNGEE. The V end was cut by 3 bases, the J end by 0 bases, with 22 bases between. The CDR3 is 19 amino acids. CDR3 in DNA: TGTGCCAGCAGCGCTGTTGGCCTCCCACCCTCTAGCTCCTACAATGAGCAGTTCTTC. Protein product: CASSAVGLPPSSSYNEQFF. The complete variable domain, with remaining parts taken from reference TRBV9 and TRBJ2-1, reads DSGVTQTPKHLITATGQRVTLRCSPRSGDLSVYWYQQSLDQGLQFLIQYYNGEERAKGNILERFSAQQFPDLHSELNLSSLELGDSALYFCASSAVGLPPSSSYNEQFFGPGTRLTVL.

V gene TRBV28 combines with J gene TRBJ2-7; 12 bases are shared with TRBD2. Germline-derived CDR1 and CDR2 are MDHEN and SYDVKM. CDR3 length: 16 amino acids. Germline trimming cut 5 bases from V and 3 bases from J; bases unmatched to any gene: 8. CDR3 residues: CASSDTTSGGFYEQYF. The CDR3 nucleotides read TGTGCCAGCAGTGATACGACTAGCGGGGGTTTCTACGAGCAGTACTTC. Full variable domain (remainder filled in from reference TRBV28 and TRBJ2-7): DVKVTQSSRYLVKRTGEKVFLECVQDMDHENMFWYRQDPGLGLRLIYFSYDVKMKEKGDIPEGYSVSREKKERFSLILESASTNQTSMYLCASSDTTSGGFYEQYFGPGTRLTVT.

The rearrangement links TRBV15 to TRBJ2-1; TRBD1 matches at 8 bases. Per the germline V gene, CDR1 is LNHNV and CDR2 is YYDKDF (reference sequence). With V trimmed by 1 base and J by 10 bases, 9 bases remained unmatched. The CDR3 runs to 15 residues. The CDR3: CATSRGRSTGGEQFF. DNA for the CDR3: TGTGCCACCAGCAGAGGGCGGAGCACAGGGGGGGAGCAGTTCTTC.

The genes are TRBV25-1 and TRBJ2-1; D possibly corresponds to TRBD2 (6 bases). Germline loops: CDR1 MGHDK, CDR2 SYGVNS. This CDR3 has 15 amino acids. The V end was cut by 6 bases, the J end by 2 bases, with 14 bases between. The CDR3 here is CASSHGWGAYNEQFF. Here the CDR3 DNA reads TGTGCCAGCAGCCACGGATGGGGGGCCTACAATGAGCAGTTCTTC.

V gene TRBV2 combines with J gene TRBJ2-3, with D tentatively TRBD2 (5 bases). This CDR3 spans 11 amino acids. V lost 7 bases to trimming and J lost 7 bases, with 9 bases between them. Germline loops: CDR1 SNHLY, CDR2 FYNNEI. This CDR3 is CASIFGNTQYF. The DNA of the CDR3 is TGTGCCAGCATATTCGGGAATACGCAGTATTTT.

J is TRBJ2-5 and V is TRBV6-1; D might be TRBD1 (5 bases). CDR1 is MNHNS and CDR2 is SASEGT in the germline V gene. This CDR3 is built from 14 residues. Trimming took 3 bases from V and 5 from J, leaving 13 bases between them. CDR3 nucleotide sequence: TGTGCCAGCAGTGATGGAAGGGGCTTTGAGACCCAGTACTTC. Protein product: CASSDGRGFETQYF.

The CDR3 DNA reads TGTGCCATCAGTGAGCCACCGGGACAGGGGCTTTCCGGCTACACCTTC. Translating gives CAISEPPGQGLSGYTF. The V and J genes are TRBV10-3 and TRBJ1-2; 10 bases map to TRBD1. Germline V gives CDR1 ENHRY, CDR2 SYGVKD. J lost 8 bases, V lost 2 bases, and 11 bases had no gene match. CDR3 length: 16 amino acids.

This chain joins TRBV19 and TRBJ1-1; D not certain. Germline assignment: CDR1 LNHDA and CDR2 SQIVND (reference sequence). This CDR3 has 13 residues. Trimming stripped 1 base from V and 1 base from J, with 4 bases between. The CDR3 nucleotides read TGTGCCAGTAGTATAGCCAAGAACACTGAAGCTTTCTTT. Protein: CASSIAKNTEAFF. Complete variable domain (other parts from reference TRBV19 and TRBJ1-1): DGGITQSPKYLFRKEGQNVTLSCEQNLNHDAMYWYRQDPGQGLRLIYYSQIVNDFQKGDIAEGYSVSREKKESFPLTVTSAQKNPTAFYLCASSIAKNTEAFFGQGTRLTVV.

This chain joins TRBV4-1 and TRBJ2-7, with TRBD2 identical over 8 bases. Trimming at V came to 3 bases and at J to 0 bases, leaving 7 bases not matched to a gene. Germline V gives CDR1 MGHRA, CDR2 YSYEKL. The CDR3 totals 16 residues. Here the CDR3 DNA reads TGCGCCAGCAGCCAGGCGACTAGCGTCAGCTCCTACGAGCAGTACTTC. Protein: CASSQATSVSSYEQYF.

The rearrangement links TRBV9 to TRBJ1-3; D possibly corresponds to TRBD1 (5 bases). V was shortened by 8 bases and J by 2 bases, with 8 bases between the two germline ends. The CDR3 has 12 residues. Germline CDR1 is SGDLS and CDR2 is YYNGEE. The CDR3 DNA follows: TGTGCCAGTGGACATACTGGAAACACCATATATTTT. It translates to CASGHTGNTIYF.

Here the CDR3 reads CASSFQGAGTEAFF. The DNA for the CDR3 is TGTGCCAGCAGCTTTCAGGGGGCAGGCACTGAAGCTTTCTTT. The gene calls are TRBV7-6 and TRBJ1-1; 8 nucleotides align to TRBD1. Germline CDR1 SGHVS, CDR2 FNYEAQ. The V segment lost 3 bases and the J segment 4 bases; nucleotides outside the gene matches: 4. This CDR3 is built from 14 residues.

This rearrangement joins TRBV6-5 to TRBJ2-1, with D tentatively TRBD2 (5 bases). CDR1 is MNHEY and CDR2 is SVGAGI in the germline V gene. The V end was cut by 5 bases, the J end by 3 bases, with 11 bases between. CDR3 size: 14 residues. In nucleotides, the CDR3 is TGTGCCAGCAGTCGGGGAAGGTTCTACAATGAGCAGTTCTTC. Protein sequence: CASSRGRFYNEQFF.

The chain combines TRBV7-9 with TRBJ2-1; 7 nucleotides agree with TRBD1. CDR1 and CDR2 from the germline V gene are SEHNR and FQNEAQ (reference sequence). The length of the CDR3 is 16 residues. V shed 4 bases, J shed 0 bases, and the junction held 6 bases outside the gene matches. The CDR3 spells CASSYGQERSYNEQFF. CDR3 bases: TGTGCCAGCAGCTACGGACAGGAACGCTCCTACAATGAGCAGTTCTTC. The whole variable domain, remainder taken from reference TRBV7-9 and TRBJ2-1, is DTGVSQNPRHKITKRGQNVTFRCDPISEHNRLYWYRQTLGQGPEFLTYFQNEAQLEKSRLLSDRFSAERPKGSFSTLEIQRTEQGDSAMYLCASSYGQERSYNEQFFGPGTRLTVL.

This clone was seen once. V gene TRBV4-3 combines with J gene TRBJ2-6; D is possibly TRBD1 (6 bases). Germline V lookup: CDR1 LGHNA, CDR2 YSLEER. Trimming took 1 base from V and 4 from J, leaving 17 bases between them. CDR3 size: 18 residues. CDR3 protein: CASSQVQGGAFGANVLTF. CDR3 nucleotide sequence: TGCGCCAGCAGCCAAGTCCAAGGGGGTGCCTTCGGGGCCAACGTCCTGACTTTC.

This clone was seen a handful of times. The rearrangement uses TRBV19 and TRBJ1-4, with D possibly being TRBD1 (5 bases). The CDR3 runs to 15 residues. The germline gives CDR1 LNHDA, CDR2 SQIVND (reference sequence). The V and J ends lost 9 bases and 6 bases respectively, with 20 bases between them. The DNA for the CDR3 is TGTGCCAGCCAGGAGTGGCAGGGTGGGGATGAAAAACTGTTTTTT. Its protein product is CASQEWQGGDEKLFF.

The V gene is TRBV4-1, the J gene TRBJ2-2, with TRBD2 matching over 14 bases. The CDR3 contains 17 residues. With 8 bases clipped from V and 4 bases from J, the junction kept 9 bases outside the gene matches. The germline CDR1 and CDR2 sequences are MGHRA and YSYEKL. The CDR3 DNA follows: TGCGCCAGCGAGGCGAGACTAGCGGGGGGGCGCACCGGGGAGCTGTTTTTT. This gives the protein CASEARLAGGRTGELFF.

This chain joins TRBV28 and TRBJ1-2; 7 nucleotides match TRBD1. This CDR3 is 15 amino acids long. Germline V CDR1 and CDR2: MDHEN, SYDVKM. The V gene end was trimmed by 6 bases and the J gene end by 6 bases; junction bases not matched to a gene: 13. The CDR3 sequence: CASSRPAGTVNGYTF. In DNA form, the CDR3 reads TGTGCCAGCAGCCGGCCGGCAGGGACAGTGAATGGCTACACCTTC.

The chain employs TRBV7-9 and TRBJ2-1, with no clear D. Germline CDR1 is SEHNR and CDR2 is FQNEAQ (reference sequence). The CDR3 spans 14 residues. V was pared by 1 base and J by 7 bases, with 11 bases between. Here the CDR3 reads CASSLGGPANEQFF. The CDR3, as DNA: TGTGCCAGCAGCTTAGGTGGCCCCGCAAATGAGCAGTTCTTC.

The chain has TRBV29-1 and TRBJ1-1; the match to TRBD1 covers 8 bases. Germline V CDR1 and CDR2: SQVTM, ANQGSEA. Trimming took 7 bases from V and 11 from J; bases not matched to a gene: 12. The CDR3 has 12 residues. The CDR3 DNA is TGCAGCGGAGAGGAGACAGGGGTGAAGGCTTTCTTT. Protein sequence: CSGEETGVKAFF.

The chain couples TRBV11-2 to TRBJ2-7; D gene ambiguous. Per the germline V gene, CDR1 is SGHAT and CDR2 is FQNNGV. The CDR3 has 12 residues. V shed 6 bases and J shed 3 bases, with 9 bases lying between them. The CDR3 nucleotides are TGTGCCAGCAGTTTTAATATCTACGAGCAGTACTTC. Its translation is CASSFNIYEQYF.

The chain is built from TRBV6-5 and TRBJ2-1, with 9 positions matching TRBD1. The CDR3 has 15 residues. CDR1 is MNHEY and CDR2 is SVGAGI in the germline V gene. V lost 5 bases to trimming and J lost 6 bases; unmatched junction nucleotides: 8. As DNA, the CDR3 is TGTGCCAGCAGTACCACCGGGACAGGGATCAATGAGCAGTTCTTC. Translation gives CASSTTGTGINEQFF.

The J gene is TRBJ1-5, the V gene TRBV4-1; D is unclear. Germline CDR1 and CDR2: MGHRA and YSYEKL. The CDR3 loop spans 14 amino acids. Trimming took 4 bases from V and 5 from J, leaving 12 bases between them. The CDR3 loop reads CASSPGGGYQPQHF. The CDR3, as DNA: TGCGCCAGCAGCCCCGGAGGAGGTTATCAGCCCCAGCATTTT.

The chain joins TRBV7-2 to TRBJ1-5, with 7 bases aligning to TRBD1. Trimming cost V 3 bases and J 3 bases; bases outside gene matches: 2. Germline V gene data show CDR1 as SGHTA and CDR2 as FQGNSA. This CDR3 region has 14 residues. DNA for the CDR3: TGTGCCAGCAGCTTGACAGGGTCCAATCAGCCCCAGCATTTT. Translating it yields CASSLTGSNQPQHF.

This sequence joins TRBV7-2 and TRBJ1-6, with D possibly matching TRBD1 (5 bases). The CDR3 totals 19 residues. Between the trimmed V and J ends, which lost 1 base and 0 bases, there was a span of 16 bases. In germline, CDR1 is SGHTA, CDR2 FQGNSA. CDR3 amino acids: CASSLGRDRLNSYNSPLHF. In DNA, the CDR3 is TGTGCCAGCAGCTTAGGGCGGGACCGACTGAACTCCTATAATTCACCCCTCCACTTT.

This clone was seen only a few times. This chain links TRBV10-3 with TRBJ1-2; 7 bases line up with TRBD1. Trimming took 8 bases from V and 5 from J; bases not matched to a gene: 8. The CDR3 has 13 residues. Germline CDR1 is ENHRY and CDR2 is SYGVKD. CDR3 sequence reads: CAIYGEGAYGYTF. In nucleotides, the CDR3 is TGTGCCATCTATGGCGAGGGGGCTTATGGCTACACCTTC.

The rearrangement uses TRBV7-8 and TRBJ2-7; D may be TRBD1 (6 bases). The CDR3 spans 14 residues. Germline values: CDR1 SGHVS, CDR2 FQNEAQ. V lost 4 bases to trimming and J lost 0 bases, with 10 bases between them. As DNA, the CDR3 is TGTGCCAGCAGCTCCAGGGACACCTCCTACGAGCAGTACTTC. Translation gives CASSSRDTSYEQYF.

This clone was counted a few times. J is TRBJ1-4 and V is TRBV5-1, with 9 bases fitting TRBD1. J gave up 8 bases and V 3 bases, and 2 bases lay outside the gene matches. The CDR3 length is 13 residues. CDR1 and CDR2 from the germline V gene are SGHRS and YFSETQ. This chain's CDR3 is CASSWTGDEKLFF. For the CDR3, the DNA is TGCGCCAGCAGCTGGACAGGGGACGAAAAACTGTTTTTT.

This clone was observed a single time. This sequence joins TRBV19 and TRBJ1-1; D is possibly TRBD1 (5 bases). The CDR3 spans 14 residues. The V end was cut by 9 bases, the J end by 1 base, with 15 bases between. CDR1 and CDR2 from the germline V gene are LNHDA and SQIVND (reference sequence). CDR3 nucleotides: TGTGCCAGCAGGCGGGGTGGGGGGAACACTGAAGCTTTCTTT. This codes for CASRRGGGNTEAFF.

The CDR3 loop reads CASSNHRGRIDTQYF. CDR3 nucleotide sequence: TGTGCCAGCAGTAACCACAGGGGGCGGATAGATACGCAGTATTTT. The J gene is TRBJ2-3, the V gene TRBV6-5; 9 bases map to TRBD1. Germline lookup yields CDR1 MNHEY and CDR2 SVGAGI. This CDR3 has 15 amino acids. V dropped 5 bases and J dropped 5; count of bases not matched to a gene: 8.

The table lists this clone with a count of one. This chain links TRBV30 with TRBJ2-7; 9 bases are shared with TRBD1. Germline CDR1 and CDR2: GTSNPN and SVGIG (reference sequence). This CDR3 has 14 residues. V lost 3 bases and J lost 7; bases outside the gene matches: 10. DNA for the CDR3: TGTGCCTGGAGCCGGACAGGGGCCATCTGGGAGCAGTACTTC. This sequence encodes CAWSRTGAIWEQYF. The whole variable domain, filled in from reference TRBV30 and TRBJ2-7, reads SQTIHQWPATLVQPVGSPLSLECTVEGTSNPNLYWYRQAAGRGLQLLFYSVGIGQISSEVPQNLSASRPQDRQFILSSKKLLLSDSGFYLCAWSRTGAIWEQYFGPGTRLTVT.

This chain joins TRBV27 and TRBJ2-5, with D tentatively TRBD2 (5 bases). The CDR3 covers 13 residues. V was shortened by 5 bases and J by 4 bases, with 11 bases between the two germline ends. Germline-derived CDR1 and CDR2 are MNHEY and SMNVEV (reference sequence). In nucleotides, the CDR3 is TGTGCCAGCAGTCGGGGTAGGTCAGAGACCCAGTACTTC. As protein: CASSRGRSETQYF.